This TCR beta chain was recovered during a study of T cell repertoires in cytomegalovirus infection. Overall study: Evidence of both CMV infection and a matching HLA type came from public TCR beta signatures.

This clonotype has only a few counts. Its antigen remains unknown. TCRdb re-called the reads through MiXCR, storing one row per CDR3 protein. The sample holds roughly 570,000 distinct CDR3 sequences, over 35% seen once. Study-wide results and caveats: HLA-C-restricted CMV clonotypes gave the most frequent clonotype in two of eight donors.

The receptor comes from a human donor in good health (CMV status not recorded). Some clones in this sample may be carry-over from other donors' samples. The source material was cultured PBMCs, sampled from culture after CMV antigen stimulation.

CDR3 in amino acids: CASSFISPRTSGSFKTQYF. The CDR3 DNA reads TGTGCCAGCAGCTTCATTTCTCCTAGGACTAGCGGGAGTTTTAAGACCCAGTACTTC. This chain joins TRBV6-2 or TRBV6-3 and TRBJ2-5; 13 positions match TRBD2. This CDR3 is built from 19 residues. Germline loops: CDR1 MNHEY, CDR2 SVGEGT. V was pared by 6 bases and J by 6 bases, with 19 bases of the junction left unmatched.